The 3 T cell receptor beta chains below all came from one sample that was sequenced in a study of esophageal squamous cell carcinoma under preoperative chemotherapy. Each CDR3 protein gets one entry after TCRdb re-called the PCR reads with MiXCR. The sample records some 18,000 distinct CDR3 sequences, 35% to 55% being singletons. Specified time point: after preoperative PTX-NDP chemotherapy. This specimen was acquired from a patient given preoperative chemotherapy. The receptors stem from a human donor with esophageal squamous cell carcinoma. The donor label of this sample is uncertain.

This chain joins TRBV12-3 or TRBV12-4 and TRBJ2-5, with 9 bases identical to TRBD1. V lost 6 bases and J lost 11; bases outside the gene matches: 16. The CDR3 runs to 15 residues. This chain's CDR3 is CASSPRDREGNEQYF. Here the CDR3 DNA reads TGTGCCAGCAGCCCCCGGGACAGGGAGGGAAATGAGCAGTACTTC.

The CDR3 DNA reads TGTGCCAGCAGCCTGGGACTCAACACCGAGACGCAGTATTTT. Translation gives CASSLGLNTETQYF. The chain carries TRBV6-1 and TRBJ2-2; D may be TRBD2 (6 bases). The J call may be in error: the DNA end matches TRBJ2-3 better. Germline lookup yields CDR1 MNHNS and CDR2 SASEGT. CDR3 size: 14 residues.

This clonotype was counted a few times. This chain's CDR3 is CASSFRQREHGELFF. DNA for the CDR3: TGCGCCAGCAGCTTCAGACAGCGGGAGCACGGGGAGCTGTTTTTT. This sequence joins TRBV5-1 and TRBJ2-2; the match to TRBD2 covers 8 bases. CDR1 and CDR2 from the germline V gene are SGHRS and YFSETQ. Trimming at V came to 2 bases and at J to 7 bases, leaving 7 bases not matched to a gene. The CDR3 totals 15 residues.